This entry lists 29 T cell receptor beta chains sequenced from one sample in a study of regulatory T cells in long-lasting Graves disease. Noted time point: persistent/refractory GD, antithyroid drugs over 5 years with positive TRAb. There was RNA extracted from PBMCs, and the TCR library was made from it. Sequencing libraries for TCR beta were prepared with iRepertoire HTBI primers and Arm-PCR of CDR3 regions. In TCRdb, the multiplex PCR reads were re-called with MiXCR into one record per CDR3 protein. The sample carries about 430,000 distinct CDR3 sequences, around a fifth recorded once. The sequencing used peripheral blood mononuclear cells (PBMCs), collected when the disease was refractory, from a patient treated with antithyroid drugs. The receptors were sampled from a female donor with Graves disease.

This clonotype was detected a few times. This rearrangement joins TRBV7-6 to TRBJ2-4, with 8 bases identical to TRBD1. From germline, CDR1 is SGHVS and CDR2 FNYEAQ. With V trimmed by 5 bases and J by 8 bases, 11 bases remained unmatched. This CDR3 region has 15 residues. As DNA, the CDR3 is TGTGCCAGCAGCGCCGGACAGGGAGAAATAGACATTCAGTACTTC. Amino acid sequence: CASSAGQGEIDIQYF.

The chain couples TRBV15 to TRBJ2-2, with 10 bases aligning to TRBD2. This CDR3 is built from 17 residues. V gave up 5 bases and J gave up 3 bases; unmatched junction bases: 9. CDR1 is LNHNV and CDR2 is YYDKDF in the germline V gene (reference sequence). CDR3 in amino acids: CATSESSGSLYTGELFF. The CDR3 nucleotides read TGTGCCACCAGCGAGTCTAGCGGGAGTCTCTACACCGGGGAGCTGTTTTTT.

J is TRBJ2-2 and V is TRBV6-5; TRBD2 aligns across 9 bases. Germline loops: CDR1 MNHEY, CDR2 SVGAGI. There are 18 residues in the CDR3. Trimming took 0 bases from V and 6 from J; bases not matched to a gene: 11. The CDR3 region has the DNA TGTGCCAGCAGTTACTCCGTGCCGTTGGCGGGAGGGGCCGGGGAGCTGTTTTTT. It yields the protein CASSYSVPLAGGAGELFF.

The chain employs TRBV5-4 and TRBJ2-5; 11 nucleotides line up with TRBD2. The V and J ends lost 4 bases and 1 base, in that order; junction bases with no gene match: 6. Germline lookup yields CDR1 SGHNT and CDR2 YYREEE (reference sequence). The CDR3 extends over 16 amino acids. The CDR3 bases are TGTGCCAGCAGCGCCAGACTAGCGGGGTTCCAAGAGACCCAGTACTTC. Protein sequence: CASSARLAGFQETQYF.

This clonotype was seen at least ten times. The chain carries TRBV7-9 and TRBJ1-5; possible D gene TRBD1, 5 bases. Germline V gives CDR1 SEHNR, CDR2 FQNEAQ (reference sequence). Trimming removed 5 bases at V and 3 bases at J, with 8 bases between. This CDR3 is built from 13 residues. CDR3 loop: CASSGHHNQPQHF. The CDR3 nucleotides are TGTGCCAGCAGCGGACACCACAATCAGCCCCAGCATTTT.

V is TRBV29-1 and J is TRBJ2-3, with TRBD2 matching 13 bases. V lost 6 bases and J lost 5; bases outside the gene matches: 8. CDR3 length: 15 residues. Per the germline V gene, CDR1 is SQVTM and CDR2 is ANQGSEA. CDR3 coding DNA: TGCAGCGTCTCAGGACTAGCGGGAGCCGTAGATACGCAGTATTTT. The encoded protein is CSVSGLAGAVDTQYF.

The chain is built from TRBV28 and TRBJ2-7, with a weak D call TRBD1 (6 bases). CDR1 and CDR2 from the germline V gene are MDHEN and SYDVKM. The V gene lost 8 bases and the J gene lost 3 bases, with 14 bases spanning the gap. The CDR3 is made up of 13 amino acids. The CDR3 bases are TGTGCCAGCGGTCCGGGACACAACTACGAGCAGTACTTC. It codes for CASGPGHNYEQYF. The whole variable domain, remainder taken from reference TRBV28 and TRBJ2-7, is DVKVTQSSRYLVKRTGEKVFLECVQDMDHENMFWYRQDPGLGLRLIYFSYDVKMKEKGDIPEGYSVSREKKERFSLILESASTNQTSMYLCASGPGHNYEQYFGPGTRLTVT.

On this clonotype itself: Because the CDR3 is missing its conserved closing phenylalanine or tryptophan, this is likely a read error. This CDR3 reads CASREAWNTEAFS. The CDR3 nucleotides read TGTGCCAGCAGAGAAGCTTGGAACACTGAAGCTTTCTCT. The chain is built from TRBV7-9 and TRBJ1-1, with D unclear. V dropped 6 bases and J dropped 1 base, with 9 bases sitting between them. Per germline, CDR1 SEHNR and CDR2 FQNEAQ (reference sequence). This CDR3 spans 13 amino acids.

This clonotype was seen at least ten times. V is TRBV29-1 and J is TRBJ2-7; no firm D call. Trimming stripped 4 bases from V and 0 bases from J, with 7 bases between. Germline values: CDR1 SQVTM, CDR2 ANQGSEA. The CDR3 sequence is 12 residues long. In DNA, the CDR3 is TGCAGCGTTGCGACATACTCCTACGAGCAGTACTTC. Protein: CSVATYSYEQYF.

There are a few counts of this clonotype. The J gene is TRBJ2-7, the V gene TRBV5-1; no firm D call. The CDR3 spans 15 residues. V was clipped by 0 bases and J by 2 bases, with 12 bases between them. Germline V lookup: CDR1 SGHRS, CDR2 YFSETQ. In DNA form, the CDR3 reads TGCGCCAGCAGCTTGGCCGGGTCGGAAGCCTACGAGCAGTACTTC. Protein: CASSLAGSEAYEQYF.

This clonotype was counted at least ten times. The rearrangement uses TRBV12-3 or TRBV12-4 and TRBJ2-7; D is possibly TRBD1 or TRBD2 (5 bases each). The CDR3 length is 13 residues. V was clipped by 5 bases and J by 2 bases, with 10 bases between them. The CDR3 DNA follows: TGTGCCAGCAGTCCTCCGGGACCCTACGAGCAGTACTTC. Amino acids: CASSPPGPYEQYF.

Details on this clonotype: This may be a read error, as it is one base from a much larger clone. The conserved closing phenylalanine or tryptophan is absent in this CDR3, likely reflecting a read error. The CDR3 loop is CASSQDGELFS. The CDR3 DNA reads TGTGCCAGCAGCCAAGATGGGGAACTGTTTTCT. The chain carries TRBV3-1 and TRBJ1-4; no reliable D call. Between the trimmed V and J ends, which lost 0 bases and 12 bases, there was a span of 5 bases. Germline loops: CDR1 LGHDT, CDR2 YNNKEL (reference sequence). This CDR3 has 11 amino acids.

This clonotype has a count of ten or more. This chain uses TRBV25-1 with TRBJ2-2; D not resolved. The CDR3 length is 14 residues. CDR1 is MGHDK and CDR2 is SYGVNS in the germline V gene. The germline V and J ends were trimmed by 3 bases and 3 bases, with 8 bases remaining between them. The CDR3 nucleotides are TGTGCCAGCAGTGAGACTTTTGACACCGGGGAGCTGTTTTTT. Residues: CASSETFDTGELFF. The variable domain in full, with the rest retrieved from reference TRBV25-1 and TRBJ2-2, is EADIYQTPRYLVIGTGKKITLECSQTMGHDKMYWYQQDPGMELHLIHYSYGVNSTEKGDLSSESTVSRIRTEHFPLTLESARPSHTSQYLCASSETFDTGELFFGEGSRLTVL.

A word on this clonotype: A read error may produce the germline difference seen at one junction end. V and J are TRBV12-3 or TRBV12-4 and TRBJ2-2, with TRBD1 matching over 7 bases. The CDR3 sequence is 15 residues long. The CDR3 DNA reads TGCGCCAGCAGCCAAGCCGACAGGGTGACCGGGGAGCTGTTTTTT. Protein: CASSQADRVTGELFF.

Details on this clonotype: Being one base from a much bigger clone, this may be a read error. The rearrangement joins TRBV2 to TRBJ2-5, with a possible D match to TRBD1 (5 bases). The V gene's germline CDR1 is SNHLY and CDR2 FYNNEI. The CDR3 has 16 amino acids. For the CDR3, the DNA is TGTGCCAGCACGGGTGGGGCAGGCAATCCCCAAGGGACCCAGTACTTC. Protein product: CASTGGAGNPQGTQYF.

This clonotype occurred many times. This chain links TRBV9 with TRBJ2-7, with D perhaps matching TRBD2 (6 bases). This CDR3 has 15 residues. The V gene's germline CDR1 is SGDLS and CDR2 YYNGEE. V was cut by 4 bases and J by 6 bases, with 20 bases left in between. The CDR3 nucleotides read TGTGCCAGCAGCCCCGTGGGGGGAGCAGTGGGCGAGCAGTACTTC. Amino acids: CASSPVGGAVGEQYF. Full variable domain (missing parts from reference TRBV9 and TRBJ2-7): DSGVTQTPKHLITATGQRVTLRCSPRSGDLSVYWYQQSLDQGLQFLIQYYNGEERAKGNILERFSAQQFPDLHSELNLSSLELGDSALYFCASSPVGGAVGEQYFGPGTRLTVT.

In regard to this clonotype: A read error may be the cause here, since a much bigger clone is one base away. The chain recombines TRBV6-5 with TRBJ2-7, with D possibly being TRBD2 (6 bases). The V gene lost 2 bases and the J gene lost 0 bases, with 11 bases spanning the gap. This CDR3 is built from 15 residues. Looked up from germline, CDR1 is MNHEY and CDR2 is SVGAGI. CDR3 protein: CASSYVGGNSYEQYF. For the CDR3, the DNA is TGTGCCAGCAGTTACGTGGGAGGAAACTCCTACGAGCAGTACTTC.

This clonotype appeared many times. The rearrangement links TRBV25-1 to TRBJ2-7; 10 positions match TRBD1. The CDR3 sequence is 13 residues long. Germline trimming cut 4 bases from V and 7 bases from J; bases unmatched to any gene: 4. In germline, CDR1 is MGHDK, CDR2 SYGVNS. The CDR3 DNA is TGTGCCAGCAGTGGACAGGGGGCTGGGGAGCAGTACTTC. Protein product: CASSGQGAGEQYF.

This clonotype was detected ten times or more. The CDR3 reads CASSPAGGQRGWEQYF. In DNA, the CDR3 is TGTGCCAGCAGCCCGGCGGGGGGGCAAAGGGGGTGGGAGCAGTACTTC. The rearrangement joins TRBV6-1 to TRBJ2-7; 9 bases are shared with TRBD2. CDR1 is MNHNS and CDR2 is SASEGT in the germline V gene. The length of the CDR3 is 16 residues. Germline trimming cut 6 bases from V and 7 bases from J; bases unmatched to any gene: 16.

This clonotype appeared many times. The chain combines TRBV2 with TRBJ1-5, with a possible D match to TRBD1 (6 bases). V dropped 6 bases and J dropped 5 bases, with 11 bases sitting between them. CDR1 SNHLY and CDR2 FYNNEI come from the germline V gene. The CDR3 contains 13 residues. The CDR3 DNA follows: TGTGCCAGCAGGAGGGGGGGTGATCAGCCCCAGCATTTT. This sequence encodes CASRRGGDQPQHF.

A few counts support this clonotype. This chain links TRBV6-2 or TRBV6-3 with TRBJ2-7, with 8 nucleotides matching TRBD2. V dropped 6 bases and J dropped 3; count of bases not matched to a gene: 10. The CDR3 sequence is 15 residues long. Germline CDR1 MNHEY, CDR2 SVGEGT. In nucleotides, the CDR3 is TGTGCCAGCAGCCCGGGGGGTAGCGGGAACTACGAGCAGTACTTC. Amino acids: CASSPGGSGNYEQYF.

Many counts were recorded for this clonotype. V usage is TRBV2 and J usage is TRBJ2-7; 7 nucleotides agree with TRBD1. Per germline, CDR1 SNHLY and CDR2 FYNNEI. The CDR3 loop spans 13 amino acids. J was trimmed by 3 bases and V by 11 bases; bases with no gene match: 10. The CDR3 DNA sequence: TGTGCCGCGCGGAAAGGGACAGACTACGAGCAGTACTTC. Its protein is CAARKGTDYEQYF.

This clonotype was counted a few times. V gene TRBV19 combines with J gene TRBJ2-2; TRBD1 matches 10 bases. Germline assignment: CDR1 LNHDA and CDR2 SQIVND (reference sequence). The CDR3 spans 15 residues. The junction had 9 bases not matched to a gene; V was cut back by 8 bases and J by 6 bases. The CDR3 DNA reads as TGTGCCAGTCGACCGGGACAGGGGAAGTCCGGGGAGCTGTTTTTT. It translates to CASRPGQGKSGELFF. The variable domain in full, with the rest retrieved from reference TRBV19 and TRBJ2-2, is DGGITQSPKYLFRKEGQNVTLSCEQNLNHDAMYWYRQDPGQGLRLIYYSQIVNDFQKGDIAEGYSVSREKKESFPLTVTSAQKNPTAFYLCASRPGQGKSGELFFGEGSRLTVL.

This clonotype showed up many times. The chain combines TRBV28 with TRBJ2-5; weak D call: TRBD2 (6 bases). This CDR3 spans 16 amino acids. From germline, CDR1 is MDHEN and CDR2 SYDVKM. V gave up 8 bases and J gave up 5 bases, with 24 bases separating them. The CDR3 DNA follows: TGTGCCAGCCCACCCCCGACGGGAGACCCAGGGGAGACCCAGTACTTC. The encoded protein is CASPPPTGDPGETQYF.

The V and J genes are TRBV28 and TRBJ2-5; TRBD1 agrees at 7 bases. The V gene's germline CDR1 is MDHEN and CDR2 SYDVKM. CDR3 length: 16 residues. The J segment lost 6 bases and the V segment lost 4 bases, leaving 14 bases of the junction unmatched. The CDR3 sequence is CASSSQESQQGKTQYF. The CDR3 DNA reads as TGTGCCAGCAGTTCCCAGGAGTCCCAACAGGGGAAGACCCAGTACTTC.

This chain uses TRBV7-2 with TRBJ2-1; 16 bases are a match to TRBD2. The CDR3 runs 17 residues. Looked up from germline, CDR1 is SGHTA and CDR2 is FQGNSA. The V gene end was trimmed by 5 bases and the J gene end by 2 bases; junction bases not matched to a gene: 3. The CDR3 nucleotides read TGTGCCAGCAGCCAGGGACTAGCGGGAGGGCCCTACAATGAGCAGTTCTTC. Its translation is CASSQGLAGGPYNEQFF.

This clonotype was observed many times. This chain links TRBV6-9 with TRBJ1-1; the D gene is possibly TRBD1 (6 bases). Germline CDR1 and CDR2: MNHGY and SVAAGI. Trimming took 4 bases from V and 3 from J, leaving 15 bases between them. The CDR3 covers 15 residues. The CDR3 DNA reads TGTGCCAGCAGTTCCCATAGGGGGAGGGACACTGAAGCTTTCTTT. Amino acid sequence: CASSSHRGRDTEAFF.

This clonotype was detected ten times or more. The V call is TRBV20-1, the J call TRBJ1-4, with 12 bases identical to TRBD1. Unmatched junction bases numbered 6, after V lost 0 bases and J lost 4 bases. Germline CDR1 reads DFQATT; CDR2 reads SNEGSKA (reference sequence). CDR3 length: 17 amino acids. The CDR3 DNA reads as TGCAGTGCTAGAGATCGGGACAGGGGGCTCGTTAATGAAAAACTGTTTTTT. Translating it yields CSARDRDRGLVNEKLFF.

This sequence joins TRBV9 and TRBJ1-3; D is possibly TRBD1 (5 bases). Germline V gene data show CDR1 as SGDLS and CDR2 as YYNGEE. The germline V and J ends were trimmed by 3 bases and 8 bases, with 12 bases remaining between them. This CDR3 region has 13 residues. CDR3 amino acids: CASSGGTEDTIYF. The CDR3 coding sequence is TGTGCCAGCAGCGGGGGGACGGAGGACACCATATATTTT.